The rows below give T cell receptor beta chains drawn from one sample of a study of siplizumab effects on memory and regulatory T cells. Produced via immunoSEQ multiplex PCR; TCRdb's table is partial and in-frame only. In the table there are around 100,000 clones, 85% to 95% of which are singletons. Sequenced input: Tregs sorted from blood. Source of these receptors: a human donor in good health. The CDR3 runs from the conserved cysteine through the conserved F or W. Each record gives: CDR3 length, V gene, D gene, clone size, J gene, CDR3 DNA, CDR3 protein. D genes are given only for firm matches. Some rows mark clone size as missing; the rest say once, few, many or name a class of expanded clone.

cdr3_length: 13
v_call: TRBV5-4
d_call: .
clone_size: once
j_call: TRBJ2-1
cdr3_nt: TGTGCCAGCAGCTTGGCCTCGTACAATGAGCAGTTCTTC
cdr3_aa: CASSLASYNEQFF

cdr3_length: 15
v_call: TRBV6-5
d_call: .
clone_size: .
j_call: TRBJ2-7
cdr3_nt: TGTGCCAGCACGGACTCGGGGGGCGGCTCCTACGAGCAGTACTTC
cdr3_aa: CASTDSGGGSYEQYF

cdr3_length: 13
v_call: TRBV5-1
d_call: .
clone_size: .
j_call: TRBJ2-1
cdr3_nt: TGCGCCAGCAAAGCGGACTTTTACAATGAGCAGTTCTTC
cdr3_aa: CASKADFYNEQFF

cdr3_length: 15
v_call: TRBV5-1
d_call: TRBD2
clone_size: .
j_call: TRBJ2-1
cdr3_nt: TGCGCCAGCAGCCAACTAGCGGGGATTAACAATGAGCAGTTCTTC
cdr3_aa: CASSQLAGINNEQFF

cdr3_length: 19
v_call: TRBV5-4
d_call: TRBD2
clone_size: .
j_call: TRBJ2-1
cdr3_nt: TGTGCCAGCAGCTCACCCCGAAATCTAGCGGGGCCATCCTACAATGAGCAGTTCTTC
cdr3_aa: CASSSPRNLAGPSYNEQFF

cdr3_length: 15
v_call: TRBV7-3
d_call: .
clone_size: .
j_call: TRBJ2-3
cdr3_nt: TGTGCCAGCAGCCCTGTCAGGGGTAGCACAGATACGCAGTATTTT
cdr3_aa: CASSPVRGSTDTQYF

cdr3_length: 13
v_call: TRBV7-3
d_call: .
clone_size: .
j_call: TRBJ2-3
cdr3_nt: TGTGCCAGCAGCTTAACGGGCGGGGATACGCAGTATTTT
cdr3_aa: CASSLTGGDTQYF

cdr3_length: 14
v_call: TRBV28
d_call: .
clone_size: .
j_call: TRBJ2-5
cdr3_nt: TGTGCCAGCATTCAGGGCATCAAGCCTGAGACCCAGTACTTC
cdr3_aa: CASIQGIKPETQYF

cdr3_length: 16
v_call: TRBV19
d_call: TRBD1
clone_size: .
j_call: TRBJ1-6
cdr3_nt: TGTGCCAGTAGTCCCCAGGGGGCTCGTCATAATTCACCCCTCCACTTT
cdr3_aa: CASSPQGARHNSPLHF

cdr3_length: 14
v_call: TRBV14
d_call: TRBD1
clone_size: once
j_call: TRBJ2-1
cdr3_nt: TGTGCCAGCAGCCAAGGGGACAGTTACAATGAGCAGTTCTTC
cdr3_aa: CASSQGDSYNEQFF

cdr3_length: 13
v_call: TRBV28
d_call: .
clone_size: .
j_call: TRBJ1-6
cdr3_nt: TGTGCCAGCAGTTTATTGAATAATTCACCCCTCCACTTT
cdr3_aa: CASSLLNNSPLHF

cdr3_length: 15
v_call: TRBV9
d_call: .
clone_size: .
j_call: TRBJ2-2
cdr3_nt: TGTGCCAGCAGCGTAGATATATGGAACACCGGGGAGCTGTTTTTT
cdr3_aa: CASSVDIWNTGELFF

cdr3_length: 13
v_call: TRBV2
d_call: .
clone_size: .
j_call: TRBJ2-7
cdr3_nt: TGTGCCAGCCGCAGGGACGGCTCCTACGAGCAGTACTTC
cdr3_aa: CASRRDGSYEQYF

cdr3_length: 16
v_call: TRBV18
d_call: TRBD1
clone_size: .
j_call: TRBJ2-7
cdr3_nt: TGTGCCAGCTCACCTAATCCGGGACAGAGCTCCTACGAGCAGTACTTC
cdr3_aa: CASSPNPGQSSYEQYF

cdr3_length: 15
v_call: TRBV28
d_call: .
clone_size: once
j_call: TRBJ1-4
cdr3_nt: TGTGCCAGCAGTTTTGCCCCGACAGAGAGTGAAAAACTGTTTTTT
cdr3_aa: CASSFAPTESEKLFF